This entry lists 27 T cell receptor beta chains sequenced from one sample in a study of T cell responses to AZD1222 COVID-19 vaccine. Only in-frame clones appear in the TCRdb table, and some are missing; sequencing was by immunoSEQ multiplex PCR. Of about 55,000 clones in the sample, 87% were seen once. The sequencing here drew on peripheral blood, taken on day 0 of AZD1222 vaccination. These receptors all come from an adult in good health.

This clone has just one count. The chain combines TRBV7-9 with TRBJ2-5; TRBD1 agrees at 8 bases. CDR1 and CDR2 (germline): SEHNR, FQNEAQ (reference sequence). The V segment lost 4 bases and the J segment 2 bases; nucleotides outside the gene matches: 6. The CDR3 extends over 15 amino acids. The CDR3 sequence: CASSSGGQAQETQYF. CDR3 nucleotides: TGTGCCAGCAGCTCCGGGGGACAGGCACAAGAGACCCAGTACTTC.

The chain has TRBV19 and TRBJ2-6, with D maybe TRBD2 (5 bases). The ends were cut back, 3 bases at V and 2 bases at J, with 5 bases in the middle. There are 14 residues in the CDR3. Germline V gives CDR1 LNHDA, CDR2 SQIVND (reference sequence). The CDR3 DNA sequence: TGTGCCAGTAGTATCGGGGCTGGGGCCAACGTCCTGACTTTC. Translating gives CASSIGAGANVLTF.

The chain combines TRBV3-1 (or the pseudogene TRBV3-2) with TRBJ2-3; a weak D match, TRBD2 (6 bases). The length of the CDR3 is 15 residues. V dropped 8 bases and J dropped 4 bases, with 19 bases sitting between them. Germline values: CDR1 LGHDT, CDR2 YNNKEL (reference sequence). This CDR3 reads CASSAMTSYADTQYF. CDR3 sequence (DNA): TGTGCCAGCTCTGCTATGACTAGTTACGCAGATACGCAGTATTTT.

This chain uses TRBV2 with TRBJ2-7, with D possibly being TRBD2 (6 bases). This CDR3 region has 12 residues. Germline lookup yields CDR1 SNHLY and CDR2 FYNNEI. V was clipped by 4 bases and J by 3 bases, with 7 bases between them. CDR3 residues: CASSGDFYEQYF. CDR3 DNA: TGTGCCAGCAGTGGGGACTTCTACGAGCAGTACTTC.

The gene calls are TRBV5-1 and TRBJ1-4; D is ambiguous. V was cut by 2 bases and J by 4 bases, with 9 bases left in between. The CDR3 loop spans 14 amino acids. In germline, CDR1 is SGHRS, CDR2 YFSETQ. CDR3 protein: CASSLGGFNEKLFF. CDR3 coding DNA: TGCGCCAGCAGCTTAGGAGGATTTAATGAAAAACTGTTTTTT.

The J gene is TRBJ1-2, the V gene TRBV28, with a weak D call TRBD1 (5 bases). Between the trimmed V and J ends, which lost 4 bases and 6 bases, there was a span of 15 bases. This CDR3 is built from 14 residues. Germline loops: CDR1 MDHEN, CDR2 SYDVKM. CDR3 in amino acids: CASSSFPTVHGYTF. Written as DNA, the CDR3 is TGTGCCAGCAGTTCCTTCCCGACAGTCCATGGCTACACCTTC.

In DNA form, the CDR3 reads TGTGCCAGCAGCTTGGCGGCAGGGGGCCTTAATCAGCCCCAGCATTTT. Translated, it gives CASSLAAGGLNQPQHF. The chain couples TRBV5-8 to TRBJ1-5; the match to TRBD1 covers 8 bases. The trim removed 0 bases at V and 4 bases at J, leaving 6 bases unmatched. The CDR3 contains 16 residues. Germline V CDR1 and CDR2: SGHTS, YDEGEE.

This rearrangement joins TRBV14 to TRBJ1-2; D might be TRBD1 (5 bases). CDR1 and CDR2 from the germline V gene are SGHDN and FVKESK. The CDR3 extends over 13 amino acids. Trimming removed 1 base at V and 12 bases at J, with 15 bases between. As DNA, the CDR3 is TGTGCCAGCAGCCAAGCCGGGGCTGGCTTAAACACCTTC. Amino acid sequence: CASSQAGAGLNTF.

V gene TRBV12-3 or TRBV12-4 combines with J gene TRBJ1-1; no definite D call. V was shortened by 4 bases and J by 7 bases, with 4 bases between the two germline ends. The CDR3 is made up of 10 amino acids. The CDR3 loop is CASSSFEAFF. CDR3 nucleotide sequence: TGTGCCAGCAGTTCCTTTGAAGCTTTCTTT.

The chain is built from TRBV7-2 and TRBJ1-6; no clear D gene. In germline, CDR1 is SGHTA, CDR2 FQGNSA. Trimming shortened V by 6 bases and J by 10 bases, and 19 bases separated the two germline ends. This CDR3 is built from 15 residues. The CDR3 loop is CASRPPRGEGSPLHF. The CDR3 nucleotides read TGTGCCAGCAGACCTCCTCGGGGAGAAGGCTCACCCCTCCACTTT.

The chain links TRBV7-2 to TRBJ2-3; D may be TRBD1 or TRBD2 (5 bases each). The CDR3 sequence is 16 residues long. Germline V gene sequence: CDR1 SGHTA, CDR2 FQGNSA. The germline V and J ends were trimmed by 1 base and 6 bases, with 17 bases remaining between them. CDR3 sequence: CASSLGGANIADTQYF. DNA for the CDR3: TGTGCCAGCAGCTTAGGAGGGGCAAATATCGCGGATACGCAGTATTTT.

The gene calls are TRBV28 and TRBJ1-2; TRBD1 agrees at 8 bases. J was trimmed by 6 bases and V by 6 bases; bases with no gene match: 6. Germline V lookup: CDR1 MDHEN, CDR2 SYDVKM. CDR3 length: 13 amino acids. CDR3 sequence (DNA): TGTGCCAGCAGGATCGGGACAGGAAATGGCTACACCTTC. Translating gives CASRIGTGNGYTF.

The CDR3 coding sequence is TGTGCCAGCAGCTTGGGACAGGGGAATGAAAAACTGTTTTTT. This sequence encodes CASSLGQGNEKLFF. The V and J genes are TRBV7-9 and TRBJ1-4; TRBD1 matches at 10 bases. CDR3 size: 14 residues. After removal of 3 bases from V and 5 bases from J, the junction contained 0 bases not matched to a gene. CDR1 SEHNR and CDR2 FQNEAQ come from the germline V gene (reference sequence). Full variable domain (rest looked up from reference TRBV7-9 and TRBJ1-4): DTGVSQNPRHKITKRGQNVTFRCDPISEHNRLYWYRQTLGQGPEFLTYFQNEAQLEKSRLLSDRFSAERPKGSFSTLEIQRTEQGDSAMYLCASSLGQGNEKLFFGSGTQLSVL.

The CDR3 DNA is TGTGCCAGCAGCCGCGGAGGGCCGTTGAACACTGAAGCTTTCTTT. Its translation is CASSRGGPLNTEAFF. This chain connects TRBV11-2 to TRBJ1-1; D ambiguous. The CDR3 contains 15 residues. The germline V gene has CDR1 SGHAT and CDR2 FQNNGV. Trimming stripped 5 bases from V and 0 bases from J, with 13 bases between.

V is TRBV3-1 (or the pseudogene TRBV3-2) and J is TRBJ1-5; no definite D call. This CDR3 comprises 14 residues. Trimming took 4 bases from V and 1 from J, leaving 8 bases between them. CDR1 LGHDT and CDR2 YNNKEL come from the germline V gene (reference sequence). This chain's CDR3 is CASSLSHSNQPQHF. The CDR3 DNA is TGTGCCAGCAGCCTTAGTCACAGCAATCAGCCCCAGCATTTT.

This chain uses TRBV3-1 (or the pseudogene TRBV3-2) with TRBJ2-1, with D possibly being TRBD2 (6 bases). CDR1 LGHDT and CDR2 YNNKEL come from the germline V gene (reference sequence). The CDR3 consists of 16 residues. V dropped 5 bases and J dropped 7 bases, with 21 bases sitting between them. In DNA, the CDR3 is TGTGCCAGCAGCTCCGGGGGACCCCTCGCGGGGAATGAGCAGTTCTTC. Translation: CASSSGGPLAGNEQFF.

The rearrangement uses TRBV6-5 and TRBJ2-7; D tentatively fits TRBD1 or TRBD2 (5 bases each). The CDR3 spans 15 residues. CDR1 MNHEY and CDR2 SVGAGI come from the germline V gene. V gave up 5 bases and J gave up 1 base, with 15 bases separating them. The CDR3: CASSKRGSGSYEQYF. CDR3 in DNA: TGTGCCAGCAGTAAAAGGGGCTCGGGATCCTACGAGCAGTACTTC.

The J gene is TRBJ1-2, the V gene TRBV28, with D maybe TRBD1 (5 bases). The ends were cut back, 6 bases at V and 4 bases at J, with 21 bases in the middle. This CDR3 has 16 amino acids. Germline V gene sequence: CDR1 MDHEN, CDR2 SYDVKM. The CDR3 region is CASRAGDRGDGYGYTF. CDR3 nucleotide sequence: TGTGCCAGCAGAGCCGGGGACCGGGGGGACGGCTATGGCTACACCTTC.

As regards this clone: The junction does not match germline at one end; this may be a read error. The chain has TRBV7-7 and TRBJ1-1; TRBD1 matches at 9 bases. This CDR3 contains 15 residues. Germline CDR1 reads SSHAT; CDR2 reads FNYEAQ (reference sequence). In nucleotides, the CDR3 is TGTGCTAGCAGCTCCAAGGGACAGGGAAACACTGAAGCTTTCTTT. It yields the protein CASSSKGQGNTEAFF.

V and J are TRBV6-6 and TRBJ1-3, with D possibly TRBD1 on 6 matching bases. The CDR3 is made up of 14 amino acids. CDR1 is MNHNY, CDR2 SVGAGI, per germline (reference sequence). V was clipped by 4 bases and J by 1 base, with 8 bases between them. Here the CDR3 reads CASSSGQSGNTIYF. CDR3 sequence (DNA): TGTGCCAGCAGTTCAGGACAGTCTGGAAACACCATATATTTT.

The CDR3 is CASTPLTGTGYSTGELFF. The CDR3 nucleotides read TGTGCCAGTACTCCTTTAACCGGGACAGGGTATAGCACCGGGGAGCTGTTTTTT. The rearrangement joins TRBV19 to TRBJ2-2, with TRBD1 matching over 9 bases. The CDR3 contains 18 residues. Germline V CDR1 and CDR2: LNHDA, SQIVND (reference sequence). Trimming cost V 7 bases and J 4 bases; bases outside gene matches: 16.

V gene TRBV27 combines with J gene TRBJ1-6; no reliable D call. Deletions cut 2 bases from V and 8 bases from J, with 10 bases between. Germline loops: CDR1 MNHEY, CDR2 SMNVEV (reference sequence). The CDR3 runs to 14 residues. CDR3 sequence (DNA): TGTGCCAGCAGTTTAACGGTGCATGATTCACCCCTCCACTTT. This sequence encodes CASSLTVHDSPLHF.

The V and J genes are TRBV15 and TRBJ2-5; tentatively, D is TRBD1 (6 bases). This CDR3 has 15 residues. Trimming removed 8 bases at V and 1 base at J, with 17 bases between. The germline gives CDR1 LNHNV, CDR2 YYDKDF (reference sequence). CDR3 in amino acids: CATQEQGAPQETQYF. Written as DNA, the CDR3 is TGTGCCACCCAGGAACAGGGAGCCCCCCAAGAGACCCAGTACTTC.

The chain recombines TRBV6-2 or TRBV6-3 with TRBJ1-1; a possible D gene is TRBD1 (5 bases). The CDR3 runs to 16 residues. CDR1 and CDR2 from the germline V gene are MNHEY and SVGEGT. Trimming stripped 0 bases from V and 6 bases from J, with 17 bases between. DNA of the CDR3: TGTGCCAGCAGTTACTCAGGGCCGAGAGGGGCAGCTGAAGCTTTCTTT. Translation: CASSYSGPRGAAEAFF.

CDR3 sequence reads: CASSGLAGNTDTQYF. DNA of the CDR3: TGTGCCAGCAGCGGACTAGCGGGGAATACAGATACGCAGTATTTT. The V gene is TRBV6-5, the J gene TRBJ2-3; 12 bases are shared with TRBD2. Trimming took 6 bases from V and 3 from J; bases not matched to a gene: 4. Per germline, CDR1 MNHEY and CDR2 SVGAGI. The CDR3 has 15 residues.

V and J are TRBV6-5 and TRBJ1-2, with unresolved D. Germline V gives CDR1 MNHEY, CDR2 SVGAGI. V was pared by 0 bases and J by 2 bases, with 7 bases between. The CDR3 sequence is 14 residues long. DNA of the CDR3: TGTGCCAGCAGTTACTCTGGGAAAAACTATGGCTACACCTTC. It encodes CASSYSGKNYGYTF.

The sample holds a few counts of this clone. This chain uses TRBV5-1 with TRBJ1-6, with D possibly matching TRBD1 (5 bases). Per the germline V gene, CDR1 is SGHRS and CDR2 is YFSETQ. The CDR3 has 14 amino acids. V lost 7 bases and J 7 bases, leaving 15 bases between the germline ends. Here the CDR3 reads CASGTGTGNSPLHF. The DNA of the CDR3 is TGCGCCAGCGGGACCGGGACTGGAAATTCACCCCTCCACTTT.